This T cell receptor beta chain was sequenced for a study of T-cell memory formation after mild COVID-19. The study's findings and limits: From day 15 to 85, contracting clones were balanced between CD4 and CD8, whereas later expanders leaned toward CD4+.

Amplification by 5'RACE using constant-segment primers produced TCR alpha and TCR beta cDNA libraries that carried sample barcodes and UMIs. TCRdb reprocessed the 5' RACE reads with MiXCR, giving one entry per CDR3 protein. The repertoire includes approximately 150,000 distinct CDR3 sequences, 15% to 20% of them detected once, and around 2% sits in the top ten. The V gene's germline CDR1 is SGHRS and CDR2 YFSETQ. The V end was cut by 4 bases, the J end by 0 bases, with 12 bases between. The CDR3 length is 15 residues. This clonotype was seen more than once but under ten times. Its antigen is unidentified.

This TCR was sampled from an adult woman who had mild COVID-19 (a few samples of this study predate the infection). Cell type and time point are not known. The V and J genes are TRBV5-1 and TRBJ2-3; D is unresolved. Sequencing was done on a sample of PBMCs or a T cell subset sorted from them (not recorded which). CDR3 nucleotide sequence: TGCGCCAGCAGCCCCCCCGTCGGTAGCACAGATACGCAGTATTTT. Translated: CASSPPVGSTDTQYF.